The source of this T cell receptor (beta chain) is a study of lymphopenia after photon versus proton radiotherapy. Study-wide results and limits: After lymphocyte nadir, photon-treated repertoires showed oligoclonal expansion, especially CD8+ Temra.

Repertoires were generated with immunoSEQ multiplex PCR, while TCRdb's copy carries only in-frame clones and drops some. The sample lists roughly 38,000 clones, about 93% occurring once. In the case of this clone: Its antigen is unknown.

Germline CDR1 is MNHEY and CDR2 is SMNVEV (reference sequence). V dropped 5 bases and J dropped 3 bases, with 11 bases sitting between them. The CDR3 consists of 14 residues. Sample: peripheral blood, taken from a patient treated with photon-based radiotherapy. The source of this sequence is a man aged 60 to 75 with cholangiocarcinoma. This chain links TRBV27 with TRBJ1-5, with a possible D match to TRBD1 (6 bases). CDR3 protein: CASSTRQDNQPQHF. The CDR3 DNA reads TGTGCCAGCAGTACCCGACAGGACAATCAGCCCCAGCATTTT.